One sample yielded the 21 T cell receptor beta chains listed below, sequenced in a study of shared clonotypes between healthy human individuals. Only CD45RO-negative cells positively selected for CCR7 counted as naive CD8 cells, so terminally differentiated effector memory CD45RA+ cells were excluded. Method: immunoSEQ multiplex PCR; TCRdb's copy keeps in-frame clones and lacks some. The sample includes approximately 2,000,000 clones, approximately 92% of them seen just once. The sample consisted of naive CD8+ T cells from PBMCs. These receptors originate from a man aged 18 to 30 in good health. Some clones in this sample may be carry-over from other donors' samples.

The chain uses TRBV28 and TRBJ1-1; D remains unclear. Germline V gene lookup returns CDR1 MDHEN and CDR2 SYDVKM. Between the trimmed V and J ends, which lost 5 bases and 4 bases, there was a span of 14 bases. The CDR3 spans 14 residues. The CDR3 reads CASSLEARFTEAFF. The CDR3 nucleotides are TGTGCCAGCAGTCTTGAAGCACGCTTCACTGAAGCTTTCTTT.

In this sample, this clone turned up once. This rearrangement joins TRBV10-3 to TRBJ2-5, with 8 bases lining up with TRBD2. Germline V gives CDR1 ENHRY, CDR2 SYGVKD. This CDR3 has 16 amino acids. The V segment lost 3 bases and the J segment 5 bases; nucleotides outside the gene matches: 11. This CDR3 reads CAISDWSTGGPETQYF. The CDR3 coding sequence is TGTGCCATCAGTGACTGGAGTACGGGAGGGCCGGAGACCCAGTACTTC.

The chain's CDR3 is CASSVGPTQNTEAFF. The CDR3 DNA sequence: TGTGCCAGCAGCGTAGGACCGACACAGAACACTGAAGCTTTCTTT. The chain employs TRBV9 and TRBJ1-1; no reliable D call. V gave up 0 bases and J gave up 1 base, with 10 bases separating them. Germline CDR1 and CDR2: SGDLS and YYNGEE. This CDR3 contains 15 residues.

Points on this clone: Distinct nucleotide sequences in the sample also encode this CDR3. The CDR3 sequence is CASSPLAGGYEQYF. DNA for the CDR3: TGTGCCAGCAGTCCACTAGCGGGAGGATATGAGCAGTACTTC. The rearrangement joins TRBV27 to TRBJ2-7; 12 bases map to TRBD2. The ends lost 5 bases at V and 7 bases at J; junction bases unmatched: 6. There are 14 residues in the CDR3. CDR1 MNHEY and CDR2 SMNVEV come from the germline V gene (reference sequence).

This chain joins TRBV5-8 and TRBJ2-7; TRBD1 matches 8 bases. This CDR3 spans 14 amino acids. The ends lost 7 bases at V and 4 bases at J; junction bases unmatched: 10. Germline V gene lookup returns CDR1 SGHTS and CDR2 YDEGEE. CDR3 in DNA: TGTGCCAGCTTCTTTGCCCAGGGGGCGTACGAGCAGTACTTC. It codes for CASFFAQGAYEQYF.

The V call is TRBV5-6, the J call TRBJ1-3, with a weak D call TRBD1 (5 bases). The CDR3 is 16 residues long. CDR1 and CDR2 from the germline V gene are SGHDT and YYEEEE. Between the trimmed V and J ends, which lost 4 bases and 4 bases, there was a span of 18 bases. In nucleotides, the CDR3 is TGTGCCAGCAGCCAAGCCGGGGGTGGTGCAGGAAACACCATATATTTT. It translates to CASSQAGGGAGNTIYF.

The chain employs TRBV7-9 and TRBJ2-5; D remains unclear. The CDR3 loop spans 13 amino acids. Trimming shortened V by 5 bases and J by 2 bases, and 9 bases separated the two germline ends. In germline, CDR1 is SEHNR, CDR2 FQNEAQ (reference sequence). CDR3 DNA sequence: TGTGCCAGCAGCCCGACTTTACAAGAGACCCAGTACTTC. It specifies CASSPTLQETQYF.

The J gene is TRBJ1-5, the V gene TRBV4-1, with D perhaps TRBD1 (5 bases). The CDR3 has 16 amino acids. V shed 1 base and J shed 3 bases, with 13 bases lying between them. Germline CDR1 and CDR2: MGHRA and YSYEKL. CDR3 region: CASSQVPGGPNQPQHF. In DNA, the CDR3 is TGCGCCAGCAGCCAAGTCCCGGGGGGTCCCAATCAGCCCCAGCATTTT.

V usage is TRBV28 and J usage is TRBJ1-5; 12 positions match TRBD1. Germline V gene sequence: CDR1 MDHEN, CDR2 SYDVKM. CDR3 length: 15 residues. The V and J ends lost 6 bases and 7 bases, in that order; junction bases with no gene match: 7. DNA for the CDR3: TGTGCCAGCAGGTCCGGGACAGGGGGCGTACAGCCCCAGCATTTT. It is translated as CASRSGTGGVQPQHF.

This clone was seen just once. V gene TRBV7-6 combines with J gene TRBJ2-7, with 8 bases that match TRBD2. CDR1 and CDR2 from the germline V gene are SGHVS and FNYEAQ. V shed 0 bases, J shed 2 bases, and the junction held 9 bases outside the gene matches. This CDR3 region has 17 residues. CDR3 sequence reads: CASSLAREGTNPYEQYF. The CDR3 DNA reads as TGTGCCAGCAGCTTAGCCCGGGAGGGAACCAACCCCTACGAGCAGTACTTC. Full variable domain (outside the CDR3, taken from reference TRBV7-6 and TRBJ2-7): GAGVSQSPRYKVTKRGQDVALRCDPISGHVSLYWYRQALGQGPEFLTYFNYEAQQDKSGLPNDRFSAERPEGSISTLTIQRTEQRDSAMYRCASSLAREGTNPYEQYFGPGTRLTVT.

This clone was recorded only once. This sequence joins TRBV13 and TRBJ2-7, with TRBD2 as a possible D gene (5 bases). Germline values: CDR1 PRHDT, CDR2 FYEKMQ (reference sequence). The V end was cut by 0 bases, the J end by 2 bases, with 11 bases between. The CDR3 is made up of 15 amino acids. The CDR3, as DNA: TGTGCCAGCAGCTTAGGGGTAGCGAAAGCCTACGAGCAGTACTTC. It codes for CASSLGVAKAYEQYF.

The J gene is TRBJ2-3, the V gene TRBV28; D gene unclear. CDR1 and CDR2 (germline): MDHEN, SYDVKM. The ends were cut back, 2 bases at V and 2 bases at J, with 11 bases in the middle. This CDR3 spans 15 amino acids. Here the CDR3 DNA reads TGTGCCAGCAGTTTAACAGATCTAAACACAGATACGCAGTATTTT. Amino acids: CASSLTDLNTDTQYF.

The chain recombines TRBV28 with TRBJ2-2; D unresolved. V gave up 6 bases and J gave up 0 bases, with 11 bases separating them. Germline CDR1 reads MDHEN; CDR2 reads SYDVKM. The CDR3 loop spans 15 amino acids. The CDR3 protein is CASSWIVANTGELFF. CDR3 coding DNA: TGTGCCAGCAGCTGGATTGTGGCGAACACCGGGGAGCTGTTTTTT.

To note about this clone: Other DNA sequences in this sample translate to the same CDR3. The V call is TRBV5-4, the J call TRBJ2-7; the D gene is possibly TRBD1 (6 bases). The CDR3 loop spans 14 amino acids. Germline V lookup: CDR1 SGHNT, CDR2 YYREEE (reference sequence). Deletions cut 0 bases from V and 3 bases from J, with 10 bases between. This CDR3 is CASSLGVRGYEQYF. The CDR3 nucleotides are TGTGCCAGCAGCTTGGGCGTCAGGGGCTACGAGCAGTACTTC.

The chain employs TRBV6-6 and TRBJ1-2; perhaps TRBD1 as D (6 bases). Germline values: CDR1 MNHNY, CDR2 SVGAGI (reference sequence). The germline V and J ends were trimmed by 7 bases and 8 bases, with 14 bases remaining between them. This CDR3 is built from 12 residues. The CDR3 bases are TGTGCCAGCACCGAGGGGGGGGTAGGCTACACCTTC. Its protein product is CASTEGGVGYTF.

J is TRBJ2-1 and V is TRBV9; 10 nucleotides align to TRBD2. This CDR3 region has 15 residues. Germline values: CDR1 SGDLS, CDR2 YYNGEE. Unmatched junction bases numbered 5, after V lost 0 bases and J lost 8 bases. This CDR3 is CASSVAGLALDEQFF. The CDR3 nucleotides read TGTGCCAGCAGCGTAGCGGGACTAGCGTTAGATGAGCAGTTCTTC.

The V call is TRBV5-1, the J call TRBJ2-7; D is perhaps TRBD1 or TRBD2 (5 bases each). The CDR3 consists of 17 residues. Germline loops: CDR1 SGHRS, CDR2 YFSETQ. Deletions cut 4 bases from V and 4 bases from J, with 24 bases between. The CDR3 here is CASSPTAGDDRGYEQYF. CDR3 nucleotide sequence: TGCGCCAGCAGCCCGACCGCCGGGGACGATCGGGGTTACGAGCAGTACTTC.

The chain employs TRBV7-3 and TRBJ1-1; D not resolved. Germline CDR1 SGHTA, CDR2 FQGTGA. The germline V and J ends were trimmed by 2 bases and 0 bases, with 7 bases remaining between them. This CDR3 is 14 amino acids long. The CDR3 DNA reads TGTGCCAGCAGCTTAGCCAGCATGAACACTGAAGCTTTCTTT. Translation: CASSLASMNTEAFF.

The chain has TRBV27 and TRBJ2-6; the match to TRBD1 covers 9 bases. Germline V gene lookup returns CDR1 MNHEY and CDR2 SMNVEV (reference sequence). This CDR3 region has 18 residues. The V segment lost 1 base and the J segment 2 bases; nucleotides outside the gene matches: 6. CDR3 in DNA: TGTGCCAGCAGTTTATTGGGACAGGGTTTACCTGGGGCCAACGTCCTGACTTTC. It specifies CASSLLGQGLPGANVLTF.

V and J are TRBV5-1 and TRBJ1-3; the match to TRBD1 covers 8 bases. V shed 4 bases and J 1 base; nucleotides not matched to a gene: 19. CDR1 and CDR2 from the germline V gene are SGHRS and YFSETQ. The CDR3 consists of 20 residues. The CDR3 DNA sequence: TGCGCCAGCAGCATCTCGTTGGACAGGGAGTTAGGTGGTTCTGGAAACACCATATATTTT. This codes for CASSISLDRELGGSGNTIYF.

This clone showed up just once. CDR3 sequence (DNA): TGTGCCAGCAGCTCTCGGACTAGCGGGAGTGCTGAGCAGTTCTTC. This translates into CASSSRTSGSAEQFF. The chain employs TRBV9 and TRBJ2-1; 13 nucleotides align to TRBD2. Germline assignment: CDR1 SGDLS and CDR2 YYNGEE. The CDR3 contains 15 residues. With 4 bases clipped from V and 9 bases from J, the junction kept 7 bases outside the gene matches.